What follows describes a single T cell receptor beta chain. The length of the CDR3 is 15 residues. The V gene's germline CDR1 is SGHTA and CDR2 FQGTGA. Trimming cost V 0 bases and J 4 bases, with 9 bases left between them. The sample comes from a study of cytomegalovirus exposure and HLA in healthy donors. Amplification used 60 Vbeta primers and 13 Jbeta primers. Libraries were prepared by immunoSEQ multiplex PCR; TCRdb keeps only in-frame clonotypes and omits some of them. This sample has 70,000 to 95,000 clones, with about 75% found just once. The chain joins TRBV7-3 to TRBJ2-2; D is perhaps TRBD1 (6 bases). Sequenced sample: PBMCs. The receptor was isolated from a man aged 25-45 years in good health and CMV-seropositive. The chain's CDR3 is CASSLTGTITGELFF. CDR3 DNA: TGTGCCAGCAGCTTAACAGGGACAATCACCGGGGAGCTGTTTTTT.